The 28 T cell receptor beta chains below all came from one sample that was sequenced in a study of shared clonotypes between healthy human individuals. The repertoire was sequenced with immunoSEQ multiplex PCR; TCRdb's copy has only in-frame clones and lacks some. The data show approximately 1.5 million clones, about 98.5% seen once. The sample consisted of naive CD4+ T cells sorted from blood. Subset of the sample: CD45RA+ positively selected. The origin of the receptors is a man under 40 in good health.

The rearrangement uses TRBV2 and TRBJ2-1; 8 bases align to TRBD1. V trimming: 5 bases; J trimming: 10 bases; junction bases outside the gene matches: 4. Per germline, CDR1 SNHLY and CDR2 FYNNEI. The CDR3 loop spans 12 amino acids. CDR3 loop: CASSLGQGEQFF. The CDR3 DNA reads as TGTGCCAGCAGTCTAGGACAGGGCGAGCAGTTCTTC.

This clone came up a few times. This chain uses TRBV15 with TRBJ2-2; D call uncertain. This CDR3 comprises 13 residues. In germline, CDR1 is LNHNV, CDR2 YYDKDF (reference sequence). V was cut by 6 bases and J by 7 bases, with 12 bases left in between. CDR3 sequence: CATSTEAGGELFF. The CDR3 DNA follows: TGTGCCACCAGTACAGAAGCTGGCGGGGAGCTGTTTTTT.

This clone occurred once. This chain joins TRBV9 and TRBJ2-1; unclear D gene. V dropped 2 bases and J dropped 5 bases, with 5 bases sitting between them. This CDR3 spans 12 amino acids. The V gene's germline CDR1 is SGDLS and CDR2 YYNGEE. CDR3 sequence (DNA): TGTGCCAGCAGCGTTTCCCACAATGAGCAGTTCTTC. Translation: CASSVSHNEQFF.

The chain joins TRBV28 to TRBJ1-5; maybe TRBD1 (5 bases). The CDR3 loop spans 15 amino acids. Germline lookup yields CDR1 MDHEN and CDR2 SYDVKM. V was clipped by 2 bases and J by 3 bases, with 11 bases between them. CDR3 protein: CASSLIDRLNQPQHF. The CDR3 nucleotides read TGTGCCAGCAGTTTAATCGACAGACTCAATCAGCCCCAGCATTTT.

CDR3 sequence reads: CASSALFVGYTF. The CDR3 DNA reads TGTGCCAGCAGTGCACTCTTCGTTGGCTACACCTTC. The chain links TRBV28 to TRBJ1-2; D uncertain. Germline-derived CDR1 and CDR2 are MDHEN and SYDVKM. The CDR3 runs to 12 residues. V was clipped by 5 bases and J by 7 bases, with 11 bases between them.

DNA of the CDR3: TGTGCCAGCAGTTTAGACCACACCGGGGAGCTGTTTTTT. It is translated as CASSLDHTGELFF. The chain couples TRBV28 to TRBJ2-2; no reliable D call. V lost 2 bases and J lost 3, with 4 bases in between. Per germline, CDR1 MDHEN and CDR2 SYDVKM. The CDR3 loop spans 13 amino acids.

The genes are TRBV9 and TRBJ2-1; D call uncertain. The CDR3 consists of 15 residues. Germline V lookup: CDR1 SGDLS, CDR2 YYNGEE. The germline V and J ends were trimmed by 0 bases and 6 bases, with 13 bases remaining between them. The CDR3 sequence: CASSVGPLPGNEQFF. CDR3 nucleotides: TGTGCCAGCAGCGTAGGACCCCTCCCCGGCAATGAGCAGTTCTTC.

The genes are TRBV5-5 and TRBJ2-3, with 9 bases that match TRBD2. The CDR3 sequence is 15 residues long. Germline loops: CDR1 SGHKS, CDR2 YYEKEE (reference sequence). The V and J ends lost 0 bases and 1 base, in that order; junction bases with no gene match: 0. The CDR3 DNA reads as TGTGCCAGCAGCTTGGGACTAGCGGGCACAGATACGCAGTATTTT. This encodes CASSLGLAGTDTQYF. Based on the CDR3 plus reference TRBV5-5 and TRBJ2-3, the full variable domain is DAGVTQSPTHLIKTRGQQVTLRCSPISGHKSVSWYQQVLGQGPQFIFQYYEKEERGRGNFPDRFSARQFPNYSSELNVNALLLGDSALYLCASSLGLAGTDTQYFGPGTRLTVL.

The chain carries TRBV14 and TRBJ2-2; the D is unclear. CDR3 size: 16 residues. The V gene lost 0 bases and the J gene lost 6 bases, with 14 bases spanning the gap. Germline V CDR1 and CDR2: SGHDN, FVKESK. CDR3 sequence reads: CASSQDAFRLAGELFF. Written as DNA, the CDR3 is TGTGCCAGCAGCCAAGACGCCTTCCGGCTAGCCGGGGAGCTGTTTTTT.

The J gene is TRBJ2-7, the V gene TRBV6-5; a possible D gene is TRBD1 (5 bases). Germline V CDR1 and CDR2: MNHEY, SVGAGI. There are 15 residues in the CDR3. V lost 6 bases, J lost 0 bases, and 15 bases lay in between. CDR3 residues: CASSDLGRDSYEQYF. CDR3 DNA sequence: TGTGCCAGCAGCGACCTGGGCAGGGACTCCTACGAGCAGTACTTC.

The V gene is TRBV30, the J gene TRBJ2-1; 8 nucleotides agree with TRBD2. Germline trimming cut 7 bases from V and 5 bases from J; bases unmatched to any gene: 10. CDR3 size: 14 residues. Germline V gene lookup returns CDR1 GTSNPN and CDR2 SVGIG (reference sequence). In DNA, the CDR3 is TGTGCCTTAACTAGCGGCCGGAGGCACAATGAGCAGTTCTTC. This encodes CALTSGRRHNEQFF.

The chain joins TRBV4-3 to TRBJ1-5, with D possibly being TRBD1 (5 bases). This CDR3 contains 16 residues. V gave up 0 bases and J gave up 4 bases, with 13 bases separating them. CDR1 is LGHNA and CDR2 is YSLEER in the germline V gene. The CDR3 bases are TGCGCCAGCAGCCAAGATATAGGGGTCGGAAATCAGCCCCAGCATTTT. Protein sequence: CASSQDIGVGNQPQHF.

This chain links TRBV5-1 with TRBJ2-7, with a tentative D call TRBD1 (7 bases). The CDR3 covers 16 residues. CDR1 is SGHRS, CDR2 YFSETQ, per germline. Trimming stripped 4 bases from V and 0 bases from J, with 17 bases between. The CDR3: CASSHTQGTVSYEQYF. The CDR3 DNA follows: TGCGCCAGCAGCCACACACAGGGGACTGTCTCCTACGAGCAGTACTTC.

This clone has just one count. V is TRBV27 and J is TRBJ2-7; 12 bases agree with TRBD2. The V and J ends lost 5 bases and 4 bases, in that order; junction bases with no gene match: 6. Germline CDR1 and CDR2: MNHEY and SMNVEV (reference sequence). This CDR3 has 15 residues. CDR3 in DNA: TGTGCCAGCAGTACAAGACTAGCGGGAGCTTACGAGCAGTACTTC. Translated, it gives CASSTRLAGAYEQYF.

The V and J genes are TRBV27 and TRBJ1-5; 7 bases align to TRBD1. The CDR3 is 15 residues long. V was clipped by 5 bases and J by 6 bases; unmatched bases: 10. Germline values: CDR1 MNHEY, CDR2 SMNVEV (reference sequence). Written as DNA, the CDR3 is TGTGCCAGCAGTCAGACAGGGATGGGCTCTCAGCCCCAGCATTTT. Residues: CASSQTGMGSQPQHF.

This CDR3 is CASSFAGTSGSSYNEQFF. In nucleotides, the CDR3 is TGTGCCAGCAGCTTCGCCGGGACTAGCGGGAGCTCCTACAATGAGCAGTTCTTC. The chain combines TRBV7-9 with TRBJ2-1; the match to TRBD2 covers 14 bases. J gave up 0 bases and V 3 bases, and 4 bases lay outside the gene matches. There are 18 residues in the CDR3. Germline assignment: CDR1 SEHNR and CDR2 FQNEAQ (reference sequence).

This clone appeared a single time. CDR3 residues: CASSFTSGQGVAKNIQYF. In DNA form, the CDR3 reads TGTGCCAGCAGCTTCACGTCAGGACAGGGGGTTGCCAAAAACATTCAGTACTTC. The gene calls are TRBV7-2 and TRBJ2-4, with 10 bases matching TRBD1. The germline CDR1 and CDR2 sequences are SGHTA and FQGNSA. Trimming removed 3 bases from V and 1 base from J; junction bases left unmatched: 9. The CDR3 contains 18 residues.

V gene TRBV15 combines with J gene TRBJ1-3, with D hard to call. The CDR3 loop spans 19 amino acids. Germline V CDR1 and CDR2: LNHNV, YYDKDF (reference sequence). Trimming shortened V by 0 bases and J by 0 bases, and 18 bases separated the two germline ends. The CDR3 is CATSRDPLGSLISGNTIYF. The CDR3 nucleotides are TGTGCCACCAGCAGAGATCCTCTGGGCAGCCTTATCTCTGGAAACACCATATATTTT.

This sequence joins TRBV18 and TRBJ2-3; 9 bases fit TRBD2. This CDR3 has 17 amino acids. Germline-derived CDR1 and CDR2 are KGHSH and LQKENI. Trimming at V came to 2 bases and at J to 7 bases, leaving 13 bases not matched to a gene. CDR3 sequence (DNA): TGTGCCAGCTCACCAGCTCCGGGACTAGCAATATCGAATACGCAGTATTTT. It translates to CASSPAPGLAISNTQYF.

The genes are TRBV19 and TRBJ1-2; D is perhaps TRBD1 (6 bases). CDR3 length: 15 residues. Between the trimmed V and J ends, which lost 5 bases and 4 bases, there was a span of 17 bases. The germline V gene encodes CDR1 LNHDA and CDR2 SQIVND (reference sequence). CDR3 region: CASSSWGLPFYGYTF. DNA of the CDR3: TGTGCCAGTAGTTCCTGGGGGCTACCCTTCTATGGCTACACCTTC.

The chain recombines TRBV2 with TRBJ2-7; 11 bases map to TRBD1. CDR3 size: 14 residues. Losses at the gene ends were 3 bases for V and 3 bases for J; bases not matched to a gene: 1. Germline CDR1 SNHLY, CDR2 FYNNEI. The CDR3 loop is CASSDGTGGYEQYF. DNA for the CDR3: TGTGCCAGCAGTGACGGGACAGGGGGCTACGAGCAGTACTTC.

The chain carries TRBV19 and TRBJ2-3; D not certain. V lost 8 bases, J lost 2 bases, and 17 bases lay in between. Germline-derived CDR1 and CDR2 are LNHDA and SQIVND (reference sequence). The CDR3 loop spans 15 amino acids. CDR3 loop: CASRSGRSYTDTQYF. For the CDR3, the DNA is TGTGCCAGTCGTAGTGGTAGATCGTACACAGATACGCAGTATTTT. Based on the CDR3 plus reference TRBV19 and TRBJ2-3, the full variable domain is DGGITQSPKYLFRKEGQNVTLSCEQNLNHDAMYWYRQDPGQGLRLIYYSQIVNDFQKGDIAEGYSVSREKKESFPLTVTSAQKNPTAFYLCASRSGRSYTDTQYFGPGTRLTVL.

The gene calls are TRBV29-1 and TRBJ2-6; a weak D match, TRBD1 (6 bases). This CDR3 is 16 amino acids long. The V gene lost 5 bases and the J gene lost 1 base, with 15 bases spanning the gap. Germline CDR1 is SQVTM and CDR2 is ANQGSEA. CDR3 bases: TGCAGCGTTTTTAAAAAAGGGGGATCTGGGGCCAACGTCCTGACTTTC. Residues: CSVFKKGGSGANVLTF.

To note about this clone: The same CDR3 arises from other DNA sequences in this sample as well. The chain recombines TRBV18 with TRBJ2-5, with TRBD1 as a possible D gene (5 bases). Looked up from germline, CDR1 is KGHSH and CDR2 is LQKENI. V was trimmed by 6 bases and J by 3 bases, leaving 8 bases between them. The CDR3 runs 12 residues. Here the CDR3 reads CASSPTEETQYF. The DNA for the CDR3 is TGTGCCAGCTCGCCGACAGAAGAGACCCAGTACTTC.

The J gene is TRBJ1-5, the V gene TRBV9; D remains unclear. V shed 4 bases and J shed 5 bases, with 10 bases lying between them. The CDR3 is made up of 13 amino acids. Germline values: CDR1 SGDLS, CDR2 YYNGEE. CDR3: CASSSRLDQPQHF. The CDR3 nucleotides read TGTGCCAGCAGCTCGAGGTTGGATCAGCCCCAGCATTTT.

As DNA, the CDR3 is TGTGCCAGCAGCTTAGGGAGGCCAGATACGCAGTATTTT. Translating gives CASSLGRPDTQYF. The chain links TRBV7-2 to TRBJ2-3; a possible D gene is TRBD2 (5 bases). There are 13 residues in the CDR3. Per the germline V gene, CDR1 is SGHTA and CDR2 is FQGNSA. The V end lost 1 base, the J end lost 4 bases, and 6 bases lay between the germline ends.

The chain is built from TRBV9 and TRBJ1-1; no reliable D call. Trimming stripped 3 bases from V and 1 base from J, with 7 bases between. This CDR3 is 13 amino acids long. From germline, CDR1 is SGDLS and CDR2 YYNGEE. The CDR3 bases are TGTGCCAGCAGCGCACAAACGAACACTGAAGCTTTCTTT. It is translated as CASSAQTNTEAFF.

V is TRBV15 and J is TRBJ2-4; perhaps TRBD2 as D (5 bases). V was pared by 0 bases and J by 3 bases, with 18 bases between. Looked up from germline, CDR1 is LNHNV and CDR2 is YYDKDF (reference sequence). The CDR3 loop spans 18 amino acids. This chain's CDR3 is CATSRDNLTGFIKNIQYF. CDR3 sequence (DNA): TGTGCCACCAGCAGAGATAATTTAACGGGGTTTATCAAAAACATTCAGTACTTC.